The 23 T cell receptor beta chains below were found in one sample sequenced in a study of siplizumab effects on memory and regulatory T cells. Method: immunoSEQ multiplex PCR; TCRdb's copy keeps in-frame clones and lacks some. The repertoire holds 90,000 to 120,000 clones, with roughly 94% as singletons. Sequencing was carried out using Tregs sorted from blood. Receptors were obtained from a human donor in good health.

The chain has TRBV30 and TRBJ1-5; no definite D call. The CDR3 runs to 13 residues. CDR1 and CDR2 from the germline V gene are GTSNPN and SVGIG (reference sequence). V lost 0 bases and J lost 4, with 7 bases in between. The CDR3 nucleotides are TGTGCCTGGAGTGTTCCCCCTAATCAGCCCCAGCATTTT. Protein: CAWSVPPNQPQHF.

The chain combines TRBV7-3 with TRBJ1-2; TRBD1 is a possible D gene (6 bases). This CDR3 region has 11 residues. Trimming removed 6 bases at V and 7 bases at J, with 9 bases between. The germline V gene encodes CDR1 SGHTA and CDR2 FQGTGA. Written as DNA, the CDR3 is TGTGCCAGCAGGGAAGGGGGTGGCTACACCTTC. Protein sequence: CASREGGGYTF.

V usage is TRBV21-1 and J usage is TRBJ1-2; the D segment call TRBD1 is taken from the table without a DNA check. TRBV21-1 is annotated as a pseudogene. The CDR3 runs to 14 residues. The CDR3 nucleotides are TGTGCCAGCAGCAAATCTTACAGGGGAAATGGCTACACCTTC. It encodes CASSKSYRGNGYTF.

The genes are TRBV11-2 and TRBJ1-1, with a tentative D call TRBD1 (5 bases). V was clipped by 4 bases and J by 0 bases, with 9 bases between them. Germline V CDR1 and CDR2: SGHAT, FQNNGV. This CDR3 region has 14 residues. DNA for the CDR3: TGTGCCAGCAGCTACAGGCTTTTGAACACTGAAGCTTTCTTT. Translation: CASSYRLLNTEAFF. The whole variable domain, filled in from reference TRBV11-2 and TRBJ1-1, reads EAGVAQSPRYKIIEKRQSVAFWCNPISGHATLYWYQQILGQGPKLLIQFQNNGVVDDSQLPKDRFSAERLKGVDSTLKIQPAKLEDSAVYLCASSYRLLNTEAFFGQGTRLTVV.

The V and J genes are TRBV27 and TRBJ2-7; 7 bases map to TRBD1. The CDR3 has 14 amino acids. The ends lost 7 bases at V and 1 base at J; junction bases unmatched: 7. CDR1 is MNHEY, CDR2 SMNVEV, per germline (reference sequence). CDR3 amino acids: CASTPDRVSYEQYF. The CDR3 nucleotides are TGTGCCAGCACTCCCGACAGGGTATCCTACGAGCAGTACTTC.

V gene TRBV6-1 combines with J gene TRBJ2-7; D is unresolved. CDR1 is MNHNS, CDR2 SASEGT, per germline. The ends were cut back, 11 bases at V and 4 bases at J, with 15 bases in the middle. CDR3 size: 12 residues. The CDR3 region has the DNA TGTGCCTCCCAGAACCCCGTATACGAGCAGTACTTC. Protein sequence: CASQNPVYEQYF.

The genes are TRBV7-6 and TRBJ1-5, with D possibly matching TRBD1 (6 bases). Germline CDR1 is SGHVS and CDR2 is FNYEAQ. V lost 1 base to trimming and J lost 11 bases, with 15 bases between them. CDR3 length: 14 residues. This chain's CDR3 is CASSLGGGATAQHF. Written as DNA, the CDR3 is TGTGCCAGCAGCTTAGGGGGGGGCGCGACAGCCCAGCATTTT. Together with reference TRBV7-6 and TRBJ1-5, the CDR3 gives the full variable domain: GAGVSQSPRYKVTKRGQDVALRCDPISGHVSLYWYRQALGQGPEFLTYFNYEAQQDKSGLPNDRFSAERPEGSISTLTIQRTEQRDSAMYRCASSLGGGATAQHFGDGTRLSIL.

The rearrangement links TRBV4-1 to TRBJ2-3; 8 bases are a match to TRBD2. Germline V lookup: CDR1 MGHRA, CDR2 YSYEKL. The CDR3 extends over 14 amino acids. V was clipped by 2 bases and J by 14 bases; unmatched bases: 12. The CDR3 region is CASSQQRGTSSLYF. As DNA, the CDR3 is TGCGCCAGCAGCCAACAACGGGGGACTAGTTCTCTGTATTTT.

This chain joins TRBV19 and TRBJ2-6; TRBD2 might be the D (7 bases). Germline CDR1 LNHDA, CDR2 SQIVND (reference sequence). Trimming left V 5 bases short and J 8 bases short, with 22 bases between. CDR3 length: 17 amino acids. Written as DNA, the CDR3 is TGTGCCAGTAGTCCCGTTTCGGGGGGCGGAAGGACCAACGTCCTGACTTTC. This gives the protein CASSPVSGGGRTNVLTF.

The gene calls are TRBV20-1 and TRBJ1-5, with unresolved D. The CDR3 has 10 residues. Per germline, CDR1 DFQATT and CDR2 SNEGSKA (reference sequence). The CDR3 coding sequence is TGCAGCGCGGGCCCCCAGCCCCAGCATTTT. Translated, it gives CSAGPQPQHF.

Here the CDR3 reads CASSRRANTEAFF. The DNA of the CDR3 is TGTGCCAGCAGTCGCAGGGCCAACACTGAAGCTTTCTTT. The V and J genes are TRBV6-1 and TRBJ1-1; a weak D match, TRBD1 (5 bases). Germline CDR1 is MNHNS and CDR2 is SASEGT. Trimming removed 5 bases at V and 2 bases at J, with 9 bases between. This CDR3 spans 13 amino acids.

V gene TRBV7-9 combines with J gene TRBJ1-1, with 10 bases identical to TRBD1. The CDR3 covers 14 residues. Germline trimming cut 5 bases from V and 4 bases from J; bases unmatched to any gene: 4. CDR1 is SEHNR and CDR2 is FQNEAQ in the germline V gene (reference sequence). This CDR3 is CASSRDRGFTEAFF. DNA for the CDR3: TGTGCCAGCAGCAGGGACAGGGGATTCACTGAAGCTTTCTTT.

The CDR3 sequence is CASSLLAGISYEQYF. As DNA, the CDR3 is TGCGCCAGCAGCTTGTTGGCTGGGATCTCCTACGAGCAGTACTTC. This sequence joins TRBV5-1 and TRBJ2-7; D unclear. Germline CDR1 SGHRS, CDR2 YFSETQ. Trimming removed 1 base at V and 0 bases at J, with 11 bases between. CDR3 length: 15 residues.

The chain joins TRBV10-3 to TRBJ2-1; D may be TRBD1 (7 bases). CDR1 ENHRY and CDR2 SYGVKD come from the germline V gene. CDR3 length: 13 residues. The V and J ends lost 10 bases and 4 bases respectively, with 14 bases between them. The CDR3 DNA is TGTGCCACACGCGGGACAGAGTACAATGAGCAGTTCTTC. Protein: CATRGTEYNEQFF.

This clone was seen once. V is TRBV25-1 and J is TRBJ1-3; the D gene is possibly TRBD1 (6 bases). CDR1 and CDR2 from the germline V gene are MGHDK and SYGVNS. The CDR3 extends over 15 amino acids. Trimming removed 0 bases from V and 0 bases from J, with 6 bases in between. CDR3 coding DNA: TGTGCCAGCAGTGAATACAGGGGCTCTGGAAACACCATATATTTT. This translates into CASSEYRGSGNTIYF.

The chain uses TRBV5-6 and TRBJ2-7; weak D call: TRBD2 (5 bases). V lost 2 bases and J lost 0, with 12 bases in between. The CDR3 covers 15 residues. Germline V gene sequence: CDR1 SGHDT, CDR2 YYEEEE. The CDR3 spells CASSFNPGSSYEQYF. In DNA form, the CDR3 reads TGTGCCAGCAGCTTTAATCCGGGAAGCTCCTACGAGCAGTACTTC.

As concerns this clone: Since no conserved phenylalanine or tryptophan closes the CDR3, a read error is the likely cause. V usage is TRBV5-1 and J usage is TRBJ2-7; 7 bases agree with TRBD1. The CDR3 runs to 13 residues. J gave up 2 bases and V 3 bases, and 2 bases lay outside the gene matches. Germline V gene data show CDR1 as SGHRS and CDR2 as YFSETQ. In DNA, the CDR3 is TGCGCCAGCAGCTATGGGACAGCCTACGAGCAGTACCTC. Its translation: CASSYGTAYEQYL.

The table lists this clone with a count of one. V and J are TRBV10-3 and TRBJ1-2; 9 bases fit TRBD1. J was trimmed by 2 bases and V by 6 bases; bases with no gene match: 7. This CDR3 is built from 15 residues. Germline CDR1 reads ENHRY; CDR2 reads SYGVKD. Written as DNA, the CDR3 is TGTGCCATCAGCCCACAGGGGGCCGAAAACTATGGCTACACCTTC. Amino acids: CAISPQGAENYGYTF.

The chain recombines TRBV5-1 with TRBJ1-1; no clear D gene. The V end was cut by 1 base, the J end by 0 bases, with 13 bases between. The germline CDR1 and CDR2 sequences are SGHRS and YFSETQ. CDR3 length equals 16 residues. CDR3 coding DNA: TGCGCCAGCAGCTTGTTCTTTGCAGAAATGAACACTGAAGCTTTCTTT. Its translation is CASSLFFAEMNTEAFF.

V and J are TRBV5-1 and TRBJ2-1; D is uncertain. The CDR3 totals 12 residues. V dropped 5 bases and J dropped 6 bases, with 9 bases sitting between them. The germline gives CDR1 SGHRS, CDR2 YFSETQ. CDR3 region: CASRDGSNEQFF. CDR3 nucleotides: TGCGCCAGCAGAGACGGTTCCAATGAGCAGTTCTTC.

This chain connects TRBV10-2 to TRBJ2-1; maybe TRBD1 (7 bases). Trimming cost V 4 bases and J 14 bases, with 15 bases left between them. The CDR3 is made up of 12 amino acids. Germline V lookup: CDR1 WSHSY, CDR2 SAAADI. DNA of the CDR3: TGCGCCAGCAGTGTCGCCAGGGGGGACAAGTTCTTC. Its translation is CASSVARGDKFF.

The chain carries TRBV4-1 and TRBJ2-7; a possible D gene is TRBD2 (5 bases). V was shortened by 4 bases and J by 0 bases, with 16 bases between the two germline ends. The CDR3 is 16 amino acids. Germline CDR1 MGHRA, CDR2 YSYEKL. The CDR3 loop is CASSRGDNFNSYEQYF. The DNA for the CDR3 is TGCGCCAGCAGCCGGGGAGATAACTTCAACTCCTACGAGCAGTACTTC.

The chain has TRBV10-3 and TRBJ1-2; no clear D gene. V was cut by 9 bases and J by 6 bases, with 17 bases left in between. CDR3 length: 13 residues. Germline V gives CDR1 ENHRY, CDR2 SYGVKD. The CDR3 DNA sequence: TGTGCCATTTCAGGCTCAAGTTGGAATGGCTACACCTTC. Its protein product is CAISGSSWNGYTF.